This T cell receptor beta chain emerged from a study of T cells in Graves' hyperthyroidism and ophthalmopathy. Study as a whole: The authors collected peripheral blood at initial diagnosis, before any treatment. Broader study findings: In blood, most of the thyroid clonotypes expanded above 0.001 were also present. A model of 13 V-J pairs discriminated ophthalmopathy from stable hyperthyroidism.

Amplification of TCR beta CDR3 regions used RNA as the template. The HTBI primer set served for first-round RT-PCR of the TCR CDR3. From the multiplex PCR reads, TCRdb called clonotypes with MiXCR, one entry per CDR3 protein. The profile shows approximately 520,000 distinct CDR3 sequences, about a fifth of them singletons. Out of 10 ml of fresh peripheral blood came the PBMCs. The CDR3 is 15 residues long. Germline V lookup: CDR1 SGHRS, CDR2 YFSETQ. The V end was cut by 0 bases, the J end by 2 bases, with 12 bases between. This clonotype has just one count. Antigen: not known. The specimen was blood. V gene TRBV5-1 combines with J gene TRBJ2-7; D might be TRBD1 (6 bases). The receptor comes from a man younger than 30 with Graves' hyperthyroidism. CDR3 sequence: CASSLVQGPTYEQYF. The CDR3 DNA sequence: TGCGCCAGCAGCTTGGTCCAGGGGCCCACCTACGAGCAGTACTTC.